This passage covers 4 T cell receptor beta chains from one sample sequenced in a study of shared clonotypes between healthy human individuals. Profiled with immunoSEQ multiplex PCR; TCRdb holds only in-frame clones, not every one. This sample has hundreds of thousands of clones; roughly 79% occur once, and the top ten carry approximately 12%. What was sequenced was PBMCs. The receptors were gathered from a woman between 35 and 50 years old in good health. Some clones in this sample may be carry-over from other donors' samples.

The genes are TRBV5-1 and TRBJ2-3; a possible D gene is TRBD1 (6 bases). The germline gives CDR1 SGHRS, CDR2 YFSETQ. V shed 4 bases and J shed 0 bases, with 12 bases lying between them. The CDR3 has 15 residues. DNA for the CDR3: TGCGCCAGCAGCATCCACAGGGATAGCACAGATACGCAGTATTTT. Amino acid sequence: CASSIHRDSTDTQYF.

This chain links TRBV27 with TRBJ2-1; D is unresolved. The length of the CDR3 is 17 residues. Per germline, CDR1 MNHEY and CDR2 SMNVEV (reference sequence). Trimming took off 2 bases at V and 2 bases at J, with 16 bases between the two ends. The chain's CDR3 is CASSLRPLDHTYNEQFF. CDR3 nucleotide sequence: TGTGCCAGCAGTTTAAGGCCGCTAGATCACACCTACAATGAGCAGTTCTTC.

This rearrangement joins TRBV27 to TRBJ1-2; a weak D match, TRBD1 (5 bases). The germline gives CDR1 MNHEY, CDR2 SMNVEV (reference sequence). The CDR3 is 13 amino acids. The V end lost 6 bases, the J end lost 4 bases, and 12 bases lay between the germline ends. This CDR3 is CASRPTGSYGYTF. The CDR3 DNA is TGTGCCAGCAGACCTACAGGATCCTATGGCTACACCTTC.

This clone has just a few counts. The V and J genes are TRBV18 and TRBJ1-5; tentative D call: TRBD1 (5 bases). CDR3 length: 13 amino acids. With 3 bases removed from V and 5 bases from J, the gap between germline ends came to 8 bases. Germline CDR1 KGHSH, CDR2 LQKENI. The CDR3, as DNA: TGTGCCAGCTCACCCGACAGTCATCAGCCCCAGCATTTT. Amino acids: CASSPDSHQPQHF.